The entry below gives a single TCR beta chain sequence along with its context. The data stem from a study of cytomegalovirus exposure and HLA in healthy donors. Germline lookup yields CDR1 SNHLY and CDR2 FYNNEI. Trimming removed 2 bases at V and 7 bases at J, with 14 bases between. This CDR3 spans 14 amino acids. Libraries were prepared by immunoSEQ multiplex PCR; TCRdb keeps only in-frame clonotypes and omits some of them. The sample comprises some 180,000 clones, about 81% of which are singletons, and 1% to 1.5% rests with the top ten. Sequencing was carried out using PBMCs. The chain uses TRBV2 and TRBJ2-5; TRBD2 might be the D (6 bases). The sequence was collected from a woman aged 25 to 39 in good health and CMV-seronegative. CDR3 in DNA: TGTGCCAGCAGTGAACTGGGGGGACGGGGGACCCAGTACTTC. As protein: CASSELGGRGTQYF.